This TCR beta chain was identified during a study of OX40 agonist ivuxolimab in advanced cancers. Sequencing was performed with immunoSEQ multiplex PCR; in TCRdb, only in-frame clones are kept and a portion is missing. The sample has approximately 52,000 clones, 79% seen once. This CDR3 spans 15 amino acids. Per germline, CDR1 SGHAT and CDR2 FQDESV (reference sequence). The V segment lost 4 bases and the J segment 1 base; nucleotides outside the gene matches: 2. The input for sequencing was CD4+ or CD8+ T cells sorted from blood, taken in a trial of the OX40 agonist ivuxolimab. This clonotype originated in an adult with an advanced solid tumor such as melanoma, head and neck, liver or kidney cancer. V and J are TRBV11-1 and TRBJ2-3; 10 nucleotides agree with TRBD2. The CDR3 loop is CASSSGLAGTDTQYF. CDR3 DNA sequence: TGTGCCAGCAGCTCCGGACTAGCGGGCACAGATACGCAGTATTTT.